Reported below is one T cell receptor beta chain. Only in-frame clones appear in the TCRdb table, and some are missing; sequencing was by immunoSEQ multiplex PCR. The data show over 75,000 clones, approximately 82% seen once. The sample comes from a study of blood T cell repertoires in COVID-19. J gave up 2 bases and V 0 bases, and 6 bases lay outside the gene matches. Per germline, CDR1 SQVTM and CDR2 ANQGSEA. The CDR3 has 15 residues. The source material was peripheral blood. This receptor was taken from a woman aged 50 to 60 with acute or convalescent COVID-19. V usage is TRBV29-1 and J usage is TRBJ2-7; 8 bases map to TRBD1. DNA of the CDR3: TGCAGCGTTGAAGATCGAGGACAGGGCCCCTACGAGCAGTACTTC. Residues: CSVEDRGQGPYEQYF.